This TCR beta chain is drawn from a study of T cell responses to AZD1222 COVID-19 vaccine. General study points: A reported finding is that nearly half of spike-specific TCRs target unmutated variant regions.

Assay used: immunoSEQ multiplex PCR; TCRdb lists only in-frame clones, some missing. This sample yields around 110,000 clones, of which around 94% are seen a single time; 2.5% to 3.5% belongs to the top ten. Concerning this clone: What it binds is unknown.

This CDR3 region has 11 residues. The V gene's germline CDR1 is SEHNR and CDR2 FQNEAQ (reference sequence). V lost 8 bases and J 5 bases, leaving 9 bases between the germline ends. The origin of this receptor is an adult in good health. The chain has TRBV7-9 and TRBJ1-1; D not resolved. The sequencing used peripheral blood, collected on day 0 of AZD1222 vaccination. The CDR3 DNA follows: TGTGCCAGCGGCCGGGGTACTGAAGCTTTCTTT. It specifies CASGRGTEAFF. Complete variable domain (other parts from reference TRBV7-9 and TRBJ1-1): DTGVSQNPRHKITKRGQNVTFRCDPISEHNRLYWYRQTLGQGPEFLTYFQNEAQLEKSRLLSDRFSAERPKGSFSTLEIQRTEQGDSAMYLCASGRGTEAFFGQGTRLTVV.